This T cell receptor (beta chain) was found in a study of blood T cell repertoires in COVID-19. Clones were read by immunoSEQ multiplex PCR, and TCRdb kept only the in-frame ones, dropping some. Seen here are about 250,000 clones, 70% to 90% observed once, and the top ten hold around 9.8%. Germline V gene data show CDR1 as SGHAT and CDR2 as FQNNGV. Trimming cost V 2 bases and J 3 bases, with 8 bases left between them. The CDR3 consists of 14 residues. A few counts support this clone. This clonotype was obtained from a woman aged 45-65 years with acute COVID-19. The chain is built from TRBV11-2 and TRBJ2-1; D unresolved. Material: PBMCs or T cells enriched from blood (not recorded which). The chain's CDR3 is CASSLWANYNEQFF. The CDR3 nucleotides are TGTGCCAGCAGCTTATGGGCGAACTACAATGAGCAGTTCTTC. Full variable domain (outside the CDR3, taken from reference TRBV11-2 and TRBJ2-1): EAGVAQSPRYKIIEKRQSVAFWCNPISGHATLYWYQQILGQGPKLLIQFQNNGVVDDSQLPKDRFSAERLKGVDSTLKIQPAKLEDSAVYLCASSLWANYNEQFFGPGTRLTVL.